This TCR beta chain was retrieved from a study of CD8+CD57+ T cells in acquired aplastic anemia. Turning to the study itself: The mean DNA yield obtained from sorted CD4+ and CD8+ cells came to roughly 3 ug.

Previously, flow cytometry had revealed CD8+CD57+ cell expansion in the patients chosen for sequencing. The template for TCR beta VDJ and CDR3 sequence profiling was genomic DNA. TCRdb processed the reads anew with MiXCR; each CDR3 protein has one entry. The sample yields 200,000 to 250,000 distinct CDR3 sequences, around half seen once. Study-wide findings and caveats: Under 35 was the count of CD8+ CDR3 sequences that patients shared with controls.

As concerns this clonotype: The antigen is unknown.

Sequenced material: sorted CD4+, CD8+, or CD8+CD57+ T cells (not recorded which) from PBMCs. This TCR came from a human donor with aplastic anemia.

The CDR3 spells CASSGKGAWSYNEQFF. The CDR3 DNA follows: TGTGCCAGCAGCGGTAAGGGGGCATGGTCCTACAATGAGCAGTTCTTC. This sequence joins TRBV9 and TRBJ2-1; 7 bases are a match to TRBD1. Germline lookup yields CDR1 SGDLS and CDR2 YYNGEE. V was clipped by 3 bases and J by 1 base; unmatched bases: 7. The CDR3 sequence is 16 residues long.